These T cell receptor beta chains were read from a single sample in a study of neurological immune-mediated disorders. TCRdb itself ran the 5' RACE reads through MiXCR, one entry per CDR3 protein. The sample includes 84,000 or so distinct CDR3 sequences, approximately 4.3% seen only once; the top ten take 5.7%. Sequenced sample: PBMCs. The origin of the receptors is a woman aged 55-70 years with multiple sclerosis. Both conserved end residues are part of each CDR3. D genes are given only for firm matches. Only some rows state a clone size, as once, few, many or a class for expanded clones.

V gene,clone size,D gene,J gene,CDR3 protein,CDR3 DNA
TRBV10-3,many,TRBD2,TRBJ2-7,CAISGGTLAGPYEQYF,TGTGCCATCAGTGGGGGAACCCTAGCGGGGCCGTACGAGCAGTACTTC
TRBV29-1,many,TRBD2,TRBJ2-7,CSVGLAGESEQYF,TGCAGCGTCGGGTTAGCGGGGGAGTCCGAGCAGTACTTC
TRBV29-1,many,-,TRBJ1-1,CSGQTTEAFF,TGCAGTGGACAGACCACTGAAGCTTTCTTT
TRBV5-5,many,-,TRBJ2-1,CASSSGGVEGSYNEQFF,TGTGCCAGCAGCTCGGGTGGAGTGGAAGGCTCCTACAATGAGCAGTTCTTC
TRBV5-1,-,-,TRBJ1-4,CASSLQGINEKLFF,TGCGCCAGCAGCCTACAGGGAATTAATGAAAAACTGTTTTTT
TRBV20-1,many,TRBD1,TRBJ1-6,CSASDRINSPLHF,TGCAGTGCTTCGGACAGGATAAATTCACCCCTCCACTTT
TRBV10-3,many,TRBD2,TRBJ2-1,CAISETSGGLGGEQFF,TGTGCCATCAGTGAGACTAGCGGGGGGCTAGGGGGTGAGCAGTTCTTC
TRBV29-1,many,TRBD1,TRBJ1-5,CSARTGGRGSNQPQHF,TGCAGCGCTAGGACAGGGGGCAGGGGTAGCAATCAGCCCCAGCATTTT
TRBV6-4,many,TRBD2,TRBJ2-3,CASSDSSGGAPDTQYF,TGTGCCAGCAGTGACTCGAGCGGGGGGGCGCCAGATACGCAGTATTTT
TRBV18,many,-,TRBJ2-7,CASSPPDRSSYEQYF,TGTGCCAGCTCACCACCTGACAGGAGCTCCTACGAGCAGTACTTC
TRBV7-8,few,-,TRBJ2-4,CASSTTLGESNQYF,TGTGCCAGCAGCACAACCTTGGGGGAGTCTAATCAGTACTTC